A selection of T cell receptor beta chains follows, all from one sample in a study of blood T cell repertoires in COVID-19. The method was immunoSEQ multiplex PCR; TCRdb's version includes in-frame clones alone and lacks a portion of them. The sample lists about 130,000 clones; about 85% were seen once. Sequences were obtained from peripheral blood. These receptor sequences come from a man older than 75 with active or convalescent COVID-19. Both conserved end residues are part of each CDR3. A D gene is named only where the DNA matches it firmly. The size field is filled for only some rows; it gives once, few, many or a size class.

D	size	V	J	CDR3	DNA
TRBD2	few	TRBV5-6	TRBJ2-3	CASSLVAGSTDTQYF	TGTGCCAGCAGCTTGGTAGCGGGAAGCACAGATACGCAGTATTTT
TRBD2	-	TRBV20-1	TRBJ2-1	CSASGGEEQFF	TGCAGTGCTAGTGGGGGGGAAGAGCAGTTCTTC
TRBD1	-	TRBV2	TRBJ1-2	CASSARGLYGYTF	TGTGCCAGCAGTGCGAGGGGGCTCTATGGCTACACCTTC
-	-	TRBV5-5	TRBJ2-1	CASLRAGASSYNEQFF	TGTGCCAGCCTTCGCGCGGGGGCTAGCTCCTACAATGAGCAGTTCTTC
TRBD1	-	TRBV18	TRBJ2-3	CASSPGQGGWLAPDTQYF	TGTGCCAGCTCACCCGGACAGGGGGGATGGCTAGCGCCAGATACGCAGTATTTT
TRBD1	-	TRBV28	TRBJ1-5	CASSLPGTGGKPQHF	TGTGCCAGCAGTCTTCCGGGGACAGGGGGGAAGCCCCAGCATTTT
-	-	TRBV3-1/TRBV3-2	TRBJ2-7	CASSLSEYEQYF	TGTGCCAGCAGCCTAAGCGAATACGAGCAGTACTTC
TRBD2	few	TRBV29-1	TRBJ2-3	CSVGGTSGSPDTQYF	TGCAGCGTGGGAGGGACTAGCGGGAGTCCAGATACGCAGTATTTT
TRBD2	-	TRBV11-2	TRBJ2-5	CASSLFPRGTIGETQYF	TGTGCCAGCAGCTTATTTCCCCGAGGGACTATAGGAGAGACCCAGTACTTC
TRBD1	-	TRBV5-1	TRBJ1-5	CASSASTGLDQPQHF	TGCGCCAGCAGCGCCTCGACAGGGTTGGATCAGCCCCAGCATTTT
-	-	TRBV18	TRBJ1-3	CASSSDQGHNF	TGTGCCAGCTCATCGGACCAGGGGCATAATTTT
TRBD2	-	TRBV7-2	TRBJ2-5	CASSDLGVAGQETQYF	TGTGCCAGCAGCGATTTGGGGGTAGCGGGTCAAGAGACCCAGTACTTC
TRBD1	-	TRBV19	TRBJ1-4	CASTPGQSNEKLFF	TGTGCCAGCACCCCGGGACAGTCTAATGAAAAACTGTTTTTT
-	-	TRBV10-3	TRBJ1-2	CAISEDTFRYGYTF	TGTGCCATCAGTGAAGACACCTTTCGGTATGGCTACACCTTC
-	-	TRBV24-1	TRBJ1-2	CATSPRQASYGYTF	TGTGCCACCTCACCTAGACAGGCATCCTATGGCTACACCTTC
TRBD2	-	TRBV19	TRBJ2-7	CASSISSGGSYEQYF	TGTGCCAGTAGTATCTCTAGCGGGGGTTCCTACGAGCAGTACTTC
TRBD1	-	TRBV19	TRBJ2-7	CASSIETGTVYEQYF	TGTGCCAGTAGTATAGAAACCGGGACAGTCTACGAGCAGTACTTC
-	-	TRBV7-2	TRBJ2-7	CASSLGRRYGEQYF	TGTGCCAGCAGCTTAGGAAGGAGGTATGGGGAGCAGTACTTC
TRBD2	-	TRBV15	TRBJ2-2	CATTGLEVSGELFF	TGTGCCACCACGGGACTAGAAGTCTCCGGGGAGCTGTTTTTT
-	-	TRBV3-1/TRBV3-2	TRBJ2-1	CASSQEWGDEQFF	TGTGCCAGCAGCCAAGAATGGGGGGATGAGCAGTTCTTC